This passage covers 15 T cell receptor beta chains from one sample sequenced in a study of a mutant IDH1 vaccine in newly diagnosed glioma. Method: immunoSEQ multiplex PCR; TCRdb's copy keeps in-frame clones and lacks some. The repertoire includes over 75,000 clones, about four fifths of them detected once, and 7% to 9% sits in the top ten. Indicated time point: baseline, week 1 (first vaccination visit). The treatment denotes: pre-vaccination baseline after standard-of-care therapy. The source material was PBMCs, sampled from a glioma patient treated with radiotherapy, temozolomide or both. These receptors all come from a man in his forties with glioma.

The rearrangement joins TRBV6-1 to TRBJ2-7, with D unresolved. Germline assignment: CDR1 MNHNS and CDR2 SASEGT. V shed 0 bases and J shed 3 bases, with 21 bases lying between them. This CDR3 spans 18 amino acids. The CDR3 spells CASSEAFATTIAGYEQYF. CDR3 bases: TGTGCCAGCAGTGAAGCGTTTGCTACAACGATCGCTGGCTACGAGCAGTACTTC.

The chain carries TRBV6-6 and TRBJ1-2; 7 bases match TRBD1. Germline V gene sequence: CDR1 MNHNY, CDR2 SVGAGI (reference sequence). The CDR3 sequence is 14 residues long. Trimming removed 5 bases from V and 4 bases from J; junction bases left unmatched: 7. CDR3 protein: CASSPQQGTYGYTF. In DNA, the CDR3 is TGTGCCAGCAGTCCCCAACAGGGGACCTATGGCTACACCTTC.

Only a few counts were recorded for this clone. The rearrangement joins TRBV30 to TRBJ1-2; maybe TRBD1 (5 bases). Germline CDR1 reads GTSNPN; CDR2 reads SVGIG (reference sequence). This CDR3 comprises 15 residues. The V end was cut by 4 bases, the J end by 2 bases, with 17 bases between. The CDR3 bases are TGTGCCTGGAATCACCCCTCGCGGGGCAACTATGGCTACACCTTC. It translates to CAWNHPSRGNYGYTF.

The chain joins TRBV4-3 to TRBJ1-1; D is ambiguous. CDR3 length equals 14 residues. Trimming shortened V by 0 bases and J by 4 bases, and 9 bases separated the two germline ends. Germline V gene data show CDR1 as LGHNA and CDR2 as YSLEER. This chain's CDR3 is CASSQDLRFTEAFF. The CDR3 bases are TGCGCCAGCAGCCAAGATTTGCGTTTCACTGAAGCTTTCTTT.

The chain joins TRBV4-1 to TRBJ2-3; 9 nucleotides match TRBD1. The J segment lost 1 base and the V segment lost 3 bases, leaving 11 bases of the junction unmatched. The CDR3 totals 18 residues. Germline V gene data show CDR1 as MGHRA and CDR2 as YSYEKL. The chain's CDR3 is CASSHSGTGSLGTDTQYF. DNA for the CDR3: TGCGCCAGCAGCCATTCCGGGACAGGGAGCTTGGGCACAGATACGCAGTATTTT.

This sequence joins TRBV10-2 and TRBJ1-2, with no clear D. This CDR3 has 15 residues. Germline CDR1 WSHSY, CDR2 SAAADI. Trimming shortened V by 4 bases and J by 8 bases, and 20 bases separated the two germline ends. The CDR3 DNA is TGCGCCAGCAGTGTCGAGCGTCCGGCCTCTGGGGGCTACACCTTC. Protein product: CASSVERPASGGYTF.

The V call is TRBV6-6, the J call TRBJ2-7; D might be TRBD1 (6 bases). Per the germline V gene, CDR1 is MNHNY and CDR2 is SVGAGI (reference sequence). The V and J ends lost 6 bases and 2 bases respectively, with 14 bases between them. The CDR3 runs 14 residues. DNA of the CDR3: TGTGCCAGCAGCGCTTCCGGACAGACCTACGAGCAGTACTTC. This sequence encodes CASSASGQTYEQYF.

DNA for the CDR3: TGTGCCAGCAGCTTGAGTCAGGGGAGCTATGGCTACACCTTC. It specifies CASSLSQGSYGYTF. The chain combines TRBV5-4 with TRBJ1-2; D is possibly TRBD1 (6 bases). V lost 1 base and J lost 4, with 11 bases in between. CDR1 SGHNT and CDR2 YYREEE come from the germline V gene (reference sequence). This CDR3 spans 14 amino acids.

On this clone itself: The identical CDR3 is also encoded by other nucleotide sequences in the sample. The rearrangement joins TRBV28 to TRBJ2-7, with 10 bases fitting TRBD1. This CDR3 has 14 amino acids. CDR1 and CDR2 (germline): MDHEN, SYDVKM. V gave up 4 bases and J gave up 2 bases; unmatched junction bases: 2. CDR3 in amino acids: CASSSGQGTYEQYF. The CDR3 DNA reads as TGTGCCAGCAGTTCGGGACAGGGGACCTACGAGCAGTACTTC.

This clone was counted a single time. This rearrangement joins TRBV27 to TRBJ2-3, with 9 bases aligning to TRBD1. In germline, CDR1 is MNHEY, CDR2 SMNVEV (reference sequence). The CDR3 is 15 residues long. V lost 5 bases and J lost 1; bases outside the gene matches: 4. The CDR3 DNA follows: TGTGCCAGCAGTCCCCGGACAGGGGGCACAGATACGCAGTATTTT. This codes for CASSPRTGGTDTQYF.

The chain couples TRBV7-9 to TRBJ2-7; 10 positions match TRBD2. V was clipped by 5 bases and J by 4 bases; unmatched bases: 17. CDR1 and CDR2 from the germline V gene are SEHNR and FQNEAQ (reference sequence). This CDR3 is 18 amino acids long. The CDR3 region is CASSPRRGTSVVGYEQYF. Written as DNA, the CDR3 is TGTGCCAGCAGCCCCCGTCGCGGGACTAGCGTAGTAGGGTACGAGCAGTACTTC.

The CDR3 loop reads CASSTGRETYGYTF. CDR3 coding DNA: TGTGCCAGCAGCACAGGACGGGAAACCTATGGCTACACCTTC. The chain recombines TRBV5-4 with TRBJ1-2; a weak D match, TRBD1 (5 bases). The CDR3 runs to 14 residues. Trimming took off 4 bases at V and 4 bases at J, with 14 bases between the two ends. CDR1 and CDR2 (germline): SGHNT, YYREEE (reference sequence).

This rearrangement joins TRBV11-2 to TRBJ2-7, with D unresolved. The CDR3 extends over 14 amino acids. The germline gives CDR1 SGHAT, CDR2 FQNNGV. The V end lost 5 bases, the J end lost 2 bases, and 13 bases lay between the germline ends. CDR3 bases: TGTGCCAGCAGCCCCAGAGTGGTAGCCTACGAGCAGTACTTC. Translation: CASSPRVVAYEQYF.

The gene calls are TRBV28 and TRBJ2-2; D uncertain. Trimming stripped 8 bases from V and 4 bases from J, with 8 bases between. The CDR3 covers 12 residues. Germline V lookup: CDR1 MDHEN, CDR2 SYDVKM. CDR3 region: CASHRPTGELFF. The CDR3 DNA reads as TGTGCCAGCCATAGGCCCACCGGGGAGCTGTTTTTT. Full variable domain (rest looked up from reference TRBV28 and TRBJ2-2): DVKVTQSSRYLVKRTGEKVFLECVQDMDHENMFWYRQDPGLGLRLIYFSYDVKMKEKGDIPEGYSVSREKKERFSLILESASTNQTSMYLCASHRPTGELFFGEGSRLTVL.

V and J are TRBV28 and TRBJ2-1; 8 nucleotides match TRBD2. V lost 3 bases, J lost 16 bases, and 11 bases stayed unmatched. The germline V gene has CDR1 MDHEN and CDR2 SYDVKM. CDR3 length: 13 residues. The chain's CDR3 is CASSLYASGFFFF. DNA for the CDR3: TGTGCCAGCAGTTTGTACGCTAGCGGGTTTTTCTTCTTC.